This T cell receptor beta chain was observed in a study of CD4 T cells in relation to SARS-CoV-2 and coronaviruses. The study, taken as a whole, reports: Around 60% of donors had memory CD4+ clonotypes crossrecognizing SARS-CoV-2 and common cold coronavirus spike. This crossreactivity analysis covered spike protein alone, no other viral proteins. The assay detects memory recall responses, not culture-primed primary responses. Crossreactive clones expanded significantly less to SARS-CoV-2 than monoreactive clones.

From germline, CDR1 is DFQATT and CDR2 SNEGSKA (reference sequence). V gave up 6 bases and J gave up 8 bases, with 10 bases separating them. The CDR3 is 11 residues long. Points on this clone: Its antigen is as yet unknown.

CD4+ T cells from unexposed donors were obtained before the COVID-19 pandemic (2011-2018). Data came from immunoSEQ multiplex PCR; TCRdb stores just in-frame clones and leaves some out. The top ten clones hold about 1.6% of a sample with about 65,000 clones, around 87% of them seen once. V and J are TRBV20-1 and TRBJ1-4; no reliable D call. Input material: memory CD4+ T cells from PBMCs. The TCR comes from a human donor in good health. CDR3 loop: CSAHTGEKLFF. The CDR3 DNA follows: TGCAGTGCGCATACGGGGGAAAAACTGTTTTTT.